This T cell receptor beta chain was captured by sequencing in a study of pediatric ulcerative colitis. The assay was run at survey level. Some clones are missing from TCRdb's copy, which holds only in-frame ones; the method was immunoSEQ multiplex PCR. This sample has some 43,000 clones, with around 79% found just once. With 3 bases clipped from V and 6 bases from J, the junction kept 5 bases outside the gene matches. Germline-derived CDR1 and CDR2 are SGHNT and YYREEE (reference sequence). The CDR3 is 14 residues long. The rectum was sampled with one to two pinch biopsies at colonoscopy. Study outcomes and limitations: Two rectal CDR3 clonotypes occurred in all ulcerative colitis patients. Rectal repertoires separated controls, mild-moderate and acute severe colitis. Total lymphocyte DNA, not sorted subsets, was the template.

Remarks on this clone: The antigen is not known.

The sequence derives from a girl aged 5-17 years with moderate ulcerative colitis. J is TRBJ2-7 and V is TRBV5-4, with TRBD2 matching 11 bases. Sequencing was performed on gut tissue. As DNA, the CDR3 is TGTGCCAGCAGCTCCGGGACTAGCGGCTTCGAGCAGTACTTC. Translation gives CASSSGTSGFEQYF.